This T cell receptor (beta chain) was sequenced during a study of blood T cell repertoires in COVID-19. The wider study: Recovered participants had two consecutive negative NP/OP PCR tests, healthcare professional clearance, or symptom resolution. T cells, B-cell-depleted T cells, or PBMCs supplied cDNA or gDNA. The study drew acute and convalescent COVID-19 samples from the United States, Italy and Spain.

In the original processing: Estimation of nucleated cell counts was performed using reference gene primer amplification. Profiled with immunoSEQ multiplex PCR; TCRdb holds only in-frame clones, not every one. D and trimming come from the DNA, and the V and J calls and clone size come from that table. Here the sample spans 300,000 to 450,000 clones, 80% to 90% being singletons. V was trimmed by 4 bases and J by 5 bases, leaving 11 bases between them. This CDR3 comprises 13 residues. CDR1 is MDHEN, CDR2 SYDVKM, per germline. The rearrangement links TRBV28 to TRBJ1-1; the D is unclear. The TCR originated in a man aged 35-49 years in a cohort exposed to, infected with or recovered from COVID-19 (not recorded which). The sequenced sample consisted of PBMCs or T cells enriched from blood (not recorded which). This CDR3 reads CASSSPRRTEAFF. In DNA form, the CDR3 reads TGTGCCAGCAGTTCCCCCCGCCGGACTGAAGCTTTCTTT.